The following is a TCR beta chain sequence with its context. Its specificity is not known. These data are taken from a study of T cell responses to AZD1222 COVID-19 vaccine. Produced via immunoSEQ multiplex PCR; TCRdb's table is partial and in-frame only. The data contain 120,000 to 150,000 clones, 91% of them singletons. Study results and caveats: Donors in the cohort were predominantly white British and more often female, and clonal diversity was possibly underestimated. Among AZD1222 vaccinees, only 5 to 7 were seropositive at baseline. Spike-specific TCR breadth and depth grew following two AZD1222 doses.

The CDR3 is 13 amino acids. Germline V gives CDR1 LNHNV, CDR2 YYDKDF (reference sequence). Trimming at V came to 2 bases and at J to 8 bases, leaving 3 bases not matched to a gene. This TCR derives from an adult in good health. The sample here was peripheral blood, taken on day 0 of AZD1222 vaccination. The V and J genes are TRBV15 and TRBJ1-3; 7 positions agree with TRBD1. The CDR3 spells CATSRRTGDTIYF. Written as DNA, the CDR3 is TGTGCCACCAGCAGAAGAACAGGGGACACCATATATTTT. Variable domain in full (rest from reference TRBV15 and TRBJ1-3): DAMVIQNPRYQVTQFGKPVTLSCSQTLNHNVMYWYQQKSSQAPKLLFHYYDKDFNNEADTPDNFQSRRPNTSFCFLDIRSPGLGDTAMYLCATSRRTGDTIYFGEGSWLTVV.